This TCR beta chain is from a study of T-cell reconstitution after alpha-beta-depleted transplantation in children. Preparation of the TCRbeta library used unique molecular identifiers. TCRdb analysed the PCR reads with MiXCR anew, one entry per CDR3 protein. This table holds 500,000 to 750,000 distinct CDR3 sequences, 25% to 30% found once. With regard to this clonotype: The antigen remains undetermined.

Study-level findings and limits: As was reported, about two months after transplant, alpha-beta T cells came from several hundred expanded graft clones. TCRbeta diversity was high at day 60 in some patients (a result of surviving recipient T cells and thymic progenitors). Newly produced T cells mostly accounted for T-cell counts and diversity one year post-transplant.

The sequence came from a boy under two years old with Wiskott-Aldrich syndrome, due to receive a stem cell transplant. Source: PBMCs, taken before TCRalphabeta/CD19-depleted stem cell transplant.

The CDR3 nucleotides read TGCGCCAGCAGTCGCCGGTCTAGCACAGATACGCAGTATTTT. Its protein is CASSRRSSTDTQYF. The V gene is TRBV10-2, the J gene TRBJ2-3; D unclear. CDR3 size: 14 residues. V was cut by 5 bases and J by 0 bases, with 9 bases left in between. CDR1 and CDR2 (germline): WSHSY, SAAADI.